This T cell receptor (beta chain) stems from a study of T cells after yellow fever vaccination. CDR1 is KGHSH, CDR2 LQKENI, per germline. CDR3 size: 14 residues. Trimming removed 1 base at V and 6 bases at J, with 12 bases between. Each CDR3 protein gets one entry after TCRdb re-called the 5' RACE reads with MiXCR. The profile covers under 150,000 distinct CDR3 sequences, with 7.7% appearing a single time and around 0.73% taken by the ten largest. A few counts support this clonotype. The rearrangement uses TRBV18 and TRBJ2-5, with a possible D match to TRBD2 (5 bases). The receptor's source is a man under 40 who received the YFV17D yellow fever vaccine. The sample consisted of CD4+ T cells sorted from PBMCs, taken 5 days after the yellow fever booster vaccination. The CDR3 DNA follows: TGTGCCAGCTCACCACTTGAGGGTTTGAAGACCCAGTACTTC. Amino acid sequence: CASSPLEGLKTQYF.